The present entry profiles one T cell receptor (beta chain) with its context. The antigen is undetermined. The data were obtained in a study of T cells after yellow fever vaccination. Study as a whole: Some fractions had low cell numbers, and these were prepared with SMART-Seq v4 Ultra Low Input.

TCRdb analysed the 5' RACE reads with MiXCR anew, one entry per CDR3 protein. Of fewer than 450,000 distinct CDR3 sequences listed, around 10% were seen once; the top ten hold about 17%. Notes on the study in general: After the booster, 95% to 98% of CD4 and about nine tenths of CD8 primary-response clones were re-detected. A secondary response was less intense yet reached its peak sooner, at day 5 versus 15.

The receptor's source is a young man who received the YFV17D yellow fever vaccine. The sample in question was PBMCs, obtained on the day of the first yellow fever vaccination.

The CDR3 nucleotides read TGTGCCAGCAGTTCGACAGGGAATGGCTACACCTTC. It encodes CASSSTGNGYTF. V and J are TRBV6-5 and TRBJ1-2, with 7 bases aligning to TRBD1. Germline V gene data show CDR1 as MNHEY and CDR2 as SVGAGI. V lost 4 bases and J lost 6; bases outside the gene matches: 2. There are 12 residues in the CDR3.